Sequencing of this T cell receptor beta chain was carried out in a study of control samples from healthy donors and cancer patients (dated by TCRdb to the early 2020s). Comment on this clone: No antigen is known for it. No much larger clonotype is one base removed from it; base qualities were not supplied.

Library method: the immunoSEQ multiplex PCR assay. TCRdb mirrors the immuneACCESS table, restricted to in-frame sequences. Some clones are absent from its copies; in checked studies, under half trace to an unresolved V gene, and the reason for the others is unknown. Counted in this sample were approximately 230,000 clones; approximately 80% of them appeared once. Together, the top ten hold about an eighth of the sample. There are 14 amino acids in the CDR3, from cysteine to phenylalanine inclusive. Just the 42-base CDR3 DNA is kept, in frame starting at base 1. The germline V end is reduced by 5 bases and the J end by 6 bases; junction bases left unmatched: 4. CDR1 and CDR2 are drawn from the germline V gene: SNHLY, FYNNEI.

In this chain, TRBV2 is recombined with TRBJ1-5; 10 central nucleotides agree with TRBD1. The sample consisted of PBMCs. The TCR originated in a woman aged 55-70 years with lung cancer. The sequenced DNA is TGTGCCAGCAGTTACGGGACAGGGGCTCAGCCCCAGCATTTT. Its product reads: CASSYGTGAQPQHF.